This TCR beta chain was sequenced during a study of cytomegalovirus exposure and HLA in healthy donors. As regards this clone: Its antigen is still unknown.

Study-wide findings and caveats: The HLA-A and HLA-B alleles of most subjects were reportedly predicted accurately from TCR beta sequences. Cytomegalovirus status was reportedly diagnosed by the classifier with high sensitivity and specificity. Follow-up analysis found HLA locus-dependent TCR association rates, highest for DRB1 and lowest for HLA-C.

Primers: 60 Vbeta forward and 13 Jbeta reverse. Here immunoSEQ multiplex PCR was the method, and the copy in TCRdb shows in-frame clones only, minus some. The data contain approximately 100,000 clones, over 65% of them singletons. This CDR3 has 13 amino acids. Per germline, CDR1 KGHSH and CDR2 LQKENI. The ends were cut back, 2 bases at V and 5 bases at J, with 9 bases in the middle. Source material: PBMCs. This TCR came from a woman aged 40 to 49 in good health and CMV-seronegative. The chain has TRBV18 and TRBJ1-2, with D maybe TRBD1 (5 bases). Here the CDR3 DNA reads TGTGCCAGCTCACCAGAACAGGAATATGGCTACACCTTC. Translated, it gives CASSPEQEYGYTF.